These 18 T cell receptor beta chains originate from one sample sequenced in a study of blood T cell repertoires in COVID-19. Some clones are missing from TCRdb's copy, which holds only in-frame ones; the method was immunoSEQ multiplex PCR. The sample comprises 250,000 or so clones, roughly 90% of which are singletons, and 6.2% rests with the top ten. Sequencing used peripheral blood. These receptor sequences come from a man in his fifties or sixties with acute or convalescent COVID-19.

This clone was seen a single time. The chain employs TRBV6-5 and TRBJ2-2; D gene ambiguous. The CDR3 has 11 amino acids. CDR1 MNHEY and CDR2 SVGAGI come from the germline V gene. The CDR3 sequence: CAARGAGELFF. The CDR3 nucleotides read TGTGCGGCCCGAGGCGCCGGGGAGCTGTTTTTT.

This clone was observed a single time. V is TRBV6-5 and J is TRBJ2-1; tentatively, D is TRBD2 (7 bases). The V gene lost 6 bases and the J gene lost 8 bases, with 20 bases spanning the gap. This CDR3 region has 15 residues. The germline V gene has CDR1 MNHEY and CDR2 SVGAGI. The CDR3 coding sequence is TGTGCCAGCAGAACCAGGACTAGGGCAGGGGATGAGCAGTTCTTC. Translating gives CASRTRTRAGDEQFF.

The CDR3 DNA reads TGTGCCAGCAGCGTGCTAGCGGGAGACTCGTACACCGGGGAGCTGTTTTTT. Translated: CASSVLAGDSYTGELFF. The rearrangement uses TRBV9 and TRBJ2-2; 10 nucleotides match TRBD2. The ends lost 2 bases at V and 3 bases at J; junction bases unmatched: 7. CDR1 and CDR2 (germline): SGDLS, YYNGEE. CDR3 size: 17 residues.

The chain links TRBV19 to TRBJ1-1; D is undetermined. The V gene lost 3 bases and the J gene lost 4 bases, with 12 bases spanning the gap. CDR3 length: 14 residues. Looked up from germline, CDR1 is LNHDA and CDR2 is SQIVND (reference sequence). The CDR3 nucleotides read TGTGCCAGTAGTATCCTCCCCCTGTCCACTGAAGCTTTCTTT. Amino acids: CASSILPLSTEAFF.

The rearrangement links TRBV5-1 to TRBJ1-1; D is undetermined. The CDR3 totals 15 residues. Germline values: CDR1 SGHRS, CDR2 YFSETQ. V was clipped by 1 base and J by 0 bases, with 10 bases between them. The CDR3 here is CASSLSGGLNTEAFF. CDR3 coding DNA: TGCGCCAGCAGCTTGTCCGGAGGCCTGAACACTGAAGCTTTCTTT.

This chain joins TRBV3-1 (or the pseudogene TRBV3-2) and TRBJ2-3; TRBD2 matches at 9 bases. Germline CDR1 reads LGHDT; CDR2 reads YNNKEL (reference sequence). The CDR3 spans 18 residues. Losses at the gene ends were 2 bases for V and 1 base for J; bases not matched to a gene: 10. CDR3 DNA sequence: TGTGCCAGCAGCCAAAAAGGCGGGAGGGCGAGGGGCACAGATACGCAGTATTTT. Residues: CASSQKGGRARGTDTQYF.

The chain uses TRBV7-9 and TRBJ2-2, with D perhaps TRBD2 (6 bases). The germline V and J ends were trimmed by 7 bases and 3 bases, with 12 bases remaining between them. The CDR3 sequence is 14 residues long. Per germline, CDR1 SEHNR and CDR2 FQNEAQ (reference sequence). The CDR3 here is CASILWGDTGELFF. Written as DNA, the CDR3 is TGTGCCAGCATCCTGTGGGGGGACACCGGGGAGCTGTTTTTT.

The rearrangement joins TRBV4-3 to TRBJ1-3; D call uncertain. V lost 1 base, J lost 8 bases, and 18 bases lay in between. Looked up from germline, CDR1 is LGHNA and CDR2 is YSLEER. The CDR3 sequence is 16 residues long. The CDR3 reads CASSQVSSTDGDTIYF. In DNA, the CDR3 is TGCGCCAGCAGCCAAGTTAGTTCGACCGACGGGGACACCATATATTTT.

This rearrangement joins TRBV7-2 to TRBJ1-2; TRBD1 matches 8 bases. Losses at the gene ends were 7 bases for V and 2 bases for J; bases not matched to a gene: 15. CDR3 length equals 17 residues. Looked up from germline, CDR1 is SGHTA and CDR2 is FQGNSA. The CDR3, as DNA: TGTGCCAGCACACATTTCGGACAGGGCTTTGGGAACTATGGCTACACCTTC. Translated: CASTHFGQGFGNYGYTF.

V is TRBV20-1 and J is TRBJ2-1, with 11 positions matching TRBD2. V gave up 3 bases and J gave up 6 bases; unmatched junction bases: 16. Germline lookup yields CDR1 DFQATT and CDR2 SNEGSKA (reference sequence). The length of the CDR3 is 18 residues. Here the CDR3 reads CSASTGLAEIGTGNEQFF. CDR3 DNA: TGCAGTGCTAGTACGGGACTAGCGGAAATTGGAACGGGCAATGAGCAGTTCTTC.

The chain combines TRBV11-2 with TRBJ2-1; 8 nucleotides align to TRBD2. CDR3 length: 15 residues. The trim removed 5 bases at V and 9 bases at J, leaving 12 bases unmatched. Germline assignment: CDR1 SGHAT and CDR2 FQNNGV. CDR3 residues: CASSPLREGLGEQFF. The CDR3 DNA reads as TGTGCCAGCAGCCCTCTTCGGGAGGGCCTCGGTGAGCAGTTCTTC.

This clone was found a few times. This rearrangement joins TRBV2 to TRBJ1-6, with 8 bases that match TRBD1. Per the germline V gene, CDR1 is SNHLY and CDR2 is FYNNEI. The CDR3 has 14 residues. V lost 6 bases to trimming and J lost 7 bases; unmatched junction nucleotides: 5. The CDR3 DNA is TGTGCCAGCAGCGGTCAGGGGGCGAATTCACCCCTCCACTTT. Protein product: CASSGQGANSPLHF.

This clone occurred a few times. V usage is TRBV4-3 and J usage is TRBJ1-1; D gene unclear. V was pared by 0 bases and J by 1 base, with 6 bases between. The CDR3 extends over 14 amino acids. Looked up from germline, CDR1 is LGHNA and CDR2 is YSLEER. CDR3 DNA: TGCGCCAGCAGCCAAGATTTTAGGAACACTGAAGCTTTCTTT. Residues: CASSQDFRNTEAFF.

This rearrangement joins TRBV6-2 or TRBV6-3 to TRBJ1-1, with D possibly TRBD1 on 6 matching bases. The germline V gene encodes CDR1 MNHEY and CDR2 SVGEGT. The CDR3 extends over 16 amino acids. V was trimmed by 2 bases and J by 3 bases, leaving 16 bases between them. As DNA, the CDR3 is TGTGCCAGCAGTTACGATCCCTGGGGGGGCCACACTGAAGCTTTCTTT. The encoded protein is CASSYDPWGGHTEAFF.

The CDR3 DNA follows: TGTGCCAGCTCACCAATTGGCCAGGGGGGCTACAATGAGCAGTTCTTC. Residues: CASSPIGQGGYNEQFF. The chain combines TRBV18 with TRBJ2-1; D possibly corresponds to TRBD1 (7 bases). There are 16 residues in the CDR3. The ends were cut back, 2 bases at V and 3 bases at J, with 14 bases in the middle. In germline, CDR1 is KGHSH, CDR2 LQKENI.

The V call is TRBV27, the J call TRBJ2-7; maybe TRBD2 (7 bases). Germline-derived CDR1 and CDR2 are MNHEY and SMNVEV (reference sequence). Deletions cut 3 bases from V and 3 bases from J, with 12 bases between. There are 14 residues in the CDR3. CDR3 sequence: CASSFRGGIYEQYF. The CDR3 bases are TGTGCCAGCAGTTTTCGCGGGGGCATCTACGAGCAGTACTTC.

This clone was detected once. The chain has TRBV18 and TRBJ1-5, with 8 bases aligning to TRBD1. The length of the CDR3 is 14 residues. Per the germline V gene, CDR1 is KGHSH and CDR2 is LQKENI. Germline trimming cut 4 bases from V and 7 bases from J; bases unmatched to any gene: 6. CDR3 coding DNA: TGTGCCAGCTCACGCGACAGGGGAGGACAGCCCCAGCATTTT. Its translation: CASSRDRGGQPQHF.

The rearrangement uses TRBV2 and TRBJ2-7, with D perhaps matching TRBD1 (6 bases). V was trimmed by 7 bases and J by 0 bases, leaving 16 bases between them. Germline V CDR1 and CDR2: SNHLY, FYNNEI. The CDR3 length is 15 residues. CDR3: CASNNKGVSSYEQYF. CDR3 sequence (DNA): TGTGCCAGCAATAATAAGGGGGTTAGCTCCTACGAGCAGTACTTC.